The next 28 T cell receptor beta chains were all read from a single sample in a study of blood T cell repertoires in COVID-19. Clones were read by immunoSEQ multiplex PCR, and TCRdb kept only the in-frame ones, dropping some. The sample contains some 200,000 clones, around 90% of which appear only once. The sequencing sample was made of PBMCs or T cells enriched from blood (not recorded which). The receptors stem from a woman in her 30s who had recovered from COVID-19.

This clone was observed a handful of times. CDR3 nucleotides: TGTGCCACCAGCAGAGGGACAGGGGCCGAGCAGTACTTC. Amino acids: CATSRGTGAEQYF. The V gene is TRBV15, the J gene TRBJ2-7; 9 bases are shared with TRBD1. The CDR3 contains 13 residues. The V segment lost 1 base and the J segment 6 bases; nucleotides outside the gene matches: 1. Germline V gene lookup returns CDR1 LNHNV and CDR2 YYDKDF (reference sequence).

V is TRBV14 and J is TRBJ2-7; 9 bases are shared with TRBD2. Trimming removed 4 bases from V and 4 bases from J; junction bases left unmatched: 5. The CDR3 length is 14 residues. Germline assignment: CDR1 SGHDN and CDR2 FVKESK. DNA for the CDR3: TGTGCCAGCAGCCGAGGGACTAGCCCTTACGAGCAGTACTTC. Translated: CASSRGTSPYEQYF.

The V gene is TRBV6-5, the J gene TRBJ1-2; D is unresolved. V dropped 6 bases and J dropped 7 bases, with 18 bases sitting between them. CDR1 and CDR2 (germline): MNHEY, SVGAGI. The CDR3 contains 14 residues. The CDR3 region has the DNA TGTGCCAGCAGCCAACAACGGGAGGGAAGTGGCTACACCTTC. Protein sequence: CASSQQREGSGYTF.

V usage is TRBV30 and J usage is TRBJ1-2, with TRBD1 matching over 7 bases. Germline CDR1 is GTSNPN and CDR2 is SVGIG (reference sequence). The CDR3 runs 13 residues. With V trimmed by 3 bases and J by 8 bases, 9 bases remained unmatched. DNA for the CDR3: TGTGCCTGGAGCTTAGGCCAGGGGGAAGGCTACACCTTC. This encodes CAWSLGQGEGYTF.

This clone was detected only once. The rearrangement uses TRBV5-1 and TRBJ1-2, with D uncertain. Germline CDR1 is SGHRS and CDR2 is YFSETQ. Trimming took off 5 bases at V and 0 bases at J, with 5 bases between the two ends. This CDR3 has 12 amino acids. The CDR3 protein is CASSPTNYGYTF. The CDR3 DNA is TGCGCCAGCAGTCCCACTAACTATGGCTACACCTTC.

The rearrangement joins TRBV19 to TRBJ2-1; TRBD2 aligns across 11 bases. This CDR3 has 15 residues. Trimming at V came to 3 bases and at J to 7 bases, leaving 5 bases not matched to a gene. CDR1 LNHDA and CDR2 SQIVND come from the germline V gene (reference sequence). In DNA form, the CDR3 reads TGTGCCAGTAGTATTAGGGCTAGCGGGGGGAATGAGCAGTTCTTC. Amino acids: CASSIRASGGNEQFF.

V and J are TRBV4-2 and TRBJ1-2; D is uncertain. Germline CDR1 and CDR2: LGHNA and YNFKEQ. The CDR3 loop spans 16 amino acids. Trimming took 1 base from V and 4 from J, leaving 16 bases between them. The CDR3 DNA reads TGTGCCAGCAGCCAAGTGGCAGGCGACGTTTTCTATGGCTACACCTTC. Residues: CASSQVAGDVFYGYTF.

The chain recombines TRBV15 with TRBJ1-3; TRBD1 aligns across 8 bases. The CDR3 sequence is 15 residues long. The V gene end was trimmed by 6 bases and the J gene end by 2 bases; junction bases not matched to a gene: 6. The V gene's germline CDR1 is LNHNV and CDR2 YYDKDF (reference sequence). Written as DNA, the CDR3 is TGTGCCACCAGTCTGGACAGGGTAGCTGGAAACACCATATATTTT. Protein product: CATSLDRVAGNTIYF.

The CDR3 DNA follows: TGTGCCAGCAGCTTAGTTGTGGCGGAAGATACGCAGTATTTT. Encoded protein: CASSLVVAEDTQYF. This chain uses TRBV7-2 with TRBJ2-3; D is undetermined. V was clipped by 1 base and J by 5 bases, with 10 bases between them. Germline-derived CDR1 and CDR2 are SGHTA and FQGNSA. The CDR3 is made up of 14 amino acids.

The chain carries TRBV30 and TRBJ1-2, with D maybe TRBD1 (5 bases). Germline lookup yields CDR1 GTSNPN and CDR2 SVGIG (reference sequence). Trimming took off 0 bases at V and 8 bases at J, with 10 bases between the two ends. The CDR3 has 12 residues. DNA of the CDR3: TGTGCCTGGAGTGTGACAGCGGGGGGCTACACCTTC. Protein sequence: CAWSVTAGGYTF.

V usage is TRBV15 and J usage is TRBJ1-1, with D hard to call. From germline, CDR1 is LNHNV and CDR2 YYDKDF (reference sequence). The CDR3 runs 14 residues. V shed 1 base and J shed 1 base, with 7 bases lying between them. CDR3 residues: CATSRGPENTEAFF. DNA of the CDR3: TGTGCCACCAGCAGAGGGCCCGAGAACACTGAAGCTTTCTTT.

The rearrangement uses TRBV10-3 and TRBJ1-1, with 8 nucleotides matching TRBD1. Germline-derived CDR1 and CDR2 are ENHRY and SYGVKD. The junction had 11 bases not matched to a gene; V was cut back by 6 bases and J by 5 bases. The CDR3 has 15 amino acids. The CDR3 reads CAISDRGTGPTEAFF. The CDR3 DNA reads TGTGCCATCAGCGACAGGGGAACCGGACCTACTGAAGCTTTCTTT.

A single count supports this clone. The chain couples TRBV19 to TRBJ1-5; D possibly corresponds to TRBD1 (6 bases). In germline, CDR1 is LNHDA, CDR2 SQIVND (reference sequence). Trimming removed 6 bases from V and 4 bases from J, with 10 bases in between. This CDR3 has 13 amino acids. The DNA of the CDR3 is TGTGCCAGTAGGGACAGCGAAAATCAGCCCCAGCATTTT. Translated, it gives CASRDSENQPQHF.

This rearrangement joins TRBV13 to TRBJ1-1; D call uncertain. V was shortened by 4 bases and J by 4 bases, with 16 bases between the two germline ends. The CDR3 extends over 15 amino acids. From germline, CDR1 is PRHDT and CDR2 FYEKMQ (reference sequence). The CDR3 here is CASSSSGLGSTEAFF. The CDR3 DNA sequence: TGTGCCAGCAGCTCAAGCGGATTAGGAAGCACTGAAGCTTTCTTT. The full variable domain, in which reference TRBV13 and TRBJ1-1 provide the parts outside the CDR3, is AAGVIQSPRHLIKEKRETATLKCYPIPRHDTVYWYQQGPGQDPQFLISFYEKMQSDKGSIPDRFSAQQFSDYHSELNMSSLELGDSALYFCASSSSGLGSTEAFFGQGTRLTVV.

The chain is built from TRBV2 and TRBJ1-2, with a weak D call TRBD1 (5 bases). Germline V gene lookup returns CDR1 SNHLY and CDR2 FYNNEI. The CDR3 spans 12 residues. Trimming shortened V by 10 bases and J by 4 bases, and 13 bases separated the two germline ends. The CDR3 DNA reads TGTGCCATCCTACAGGACCCCTATGGCTACACCTTC. Translated, it gives CAILQDPYGYTF.

The rearrangement uses TRBV5-5 and TRBJ2-7; TRBD2 agrees at 7 bases. The J segment lost 3 bases and the V segment lost 3 bases, leaving 9 bases of the junction unmatched. The CDR3 spans 15 residues. CDR1 and CDR2 (germline): SGHKS, YYEKEE (reference sequence). The CDR3 reads CASSWGPAGLYEQYF. DNA for the CDR3: TGTGCCAGCAGCTGGGGCCCAGCGGGGCTCTACGAGCAGTACTTC.

On this clone: Other nucleotide sequences in the sample specify the same CDR3. The V gene is TRBV18, the J gene TRBJ1-2; 8 nucleotides line up with TRBD1. CDR1 is KGHSH and CDR2 is LQKENI in the germline V gene. V lost 0 bases, J lost 4 bases, and 4 bases stayed unmatched. The CDR3 is made up of 15 amino acids. The CDR3 DNA reads as TGTGCCAGCTCACCACCGACAGGGGAGGGCTATGGCTACACCTTC. Translated: CASSPPTGEGYGYTF.

The V gene is TRBV9, the J gene TRBJ2-1; 8 bases align to TRBD2. This CDR3 region has 15 residues. V shed 5 bases and J 8 bases; nucleotides not matched to a gene: 12. Germline CDR1 is SGDLS and CDR2 is YYNGEE. CDR3 loop: CASSKPGLGVHEQFF. The CDR3 nucleotides are TGTGCCAGCAGTAAACCGGGACTAGGAGTGCATGAGCAGTTCTTC.

This chain connects TRBV4-3 to TRBJ1-1, with TRBD1 as a possible D gene (5 bases). Trimming removed 4 bases from V and 5 bases from J, with 11 bases in between. CDR1 and CDR2 (germline): LGHNA, YSLEER. The CDR3 sequence is 13 residues long. CDR3 DNA: TGCGCCAGCAGCCTGACGACAGAGACTGAAGCTTTCTTT. It is translated as CASSLTTETEAFF.

The V gene is TRBV9, the J gene TRBJ2-1; 8 bases are a match to TRBD2. The germline V gene has CDR1 SGDLS and CDR2 YYNGEE. V was pared by 4 bases and J by 0 bases, with 12 bases of the junction left unmatched. This CDR3 is 18 amino acids long. DNA for the CDR3: TGTGCCAGCAGCCCTCCCCTAGCGGGCCCTAGCTCCTACAATGAGCAGTTCTTC. It specifies CASSPPLAGPSSYNEQFF.

The chain uses TRBV11-3 and TRBJ2-7; 10 bases align to TRBD1. Losses at the gene ends were 4 bases for V and 3 bases for J; bases not matched to a gene: 9. CDR1 and CDR2 from the germline V gene are SGHNT and YENEEA. The length of the CDR3 is 16 residues. The CDR3 DNA reads as TGTGCCAGCAGCTCCCGAGGGACAGGGGATAACTACGAGCAGTACTTC. Translating it yields CASSSRGTGDNYEQYF.

This CDR3 reads CASTYLSDTFQYF. Written as DNA, the CDR3 is TGTGCCAGCACCTATTTAAGCGATACGTTTCAGTACTTC. The V call is TRBV2, the J call TRBJ2-4; no firm D call. This CDR3 contains 13 residues. Per germline, CDR1 SNHLY and CDR2 FYNNEI. The V and J ends lost 7 bases and 11 bases respectively, with 18 bases between them. Based on the CDR3 plus reference TRBV2 and TRBJ2-4, the full variable domain is EPEVTQTPSHQVTQMGQEVILRCVPISNHLYFYWYRQILGQKVEFLVSFYNNEISEKSEIFDDQFSVERPDGSNFTLKIRSTKLEDSAMYFCASTYLSDTFQYFGAGTRLSVL.

V gene TRBV4-2 combines with J gene TRBJ2-7; tentative D call: TRBD1 (5 bases). CDR3 size: 16 residues. In germline, CDR1 is LGHNA, CDR2 YNFKEQ. V lost 1 base, J lost 6 bases, and 19 bases lay in between. The DNA for the CDR3 is TGTGCCAGCAGCCAAGTGAGGCGCGACAGCCCTTCCGAGCAGTACTTC. It codes for CASSQVRRDSPSEQYF.

This chain joins TRBV7-3 and TRBJ2-7; TRBD1 matches 10 bases. V lost 5 bases, J lost 5 bases, and 6 bases stayed unmatched. The CDR3 has 14 residues. Germline loops: CDR1 SGHTA, CDR2 FQGTGA. This chain's CDR3 is CASSLTGGGDEQYF. The CDR3 DNA follows: TGTGCCAGCAGCCTGACAGGGGGCGGCGACGAGCAGTACTTC.

The CDR3 loop is CASSLEAGGGRTQYF. CDR3 sequence (DNA): TGCGCCAGCAGCTTGGAAGCGGGGGGCGGCCGAACGCAGTATTTT. This rearrangement joins TRBV5-1 to TRBJ2-3, with 9 bases identical to TRBD2. Germline trimming cut 0 bases from V and 9 bases from J; bases unmatched to any gene: 8. Germline V CDR1 and CDR2: SGHRS, YFSETQ. CDR3 length: 15 amino acids. The full variable domain, completed using reference TRBV5-1 and TRBJ2-3, is KAGVTQTPRYLIKTRGQQVTLSCSPISGHRSVSWYQQTPGQGLQFLFEYFSETQRNKGNFPGRFSGRQFSNSRSEMNVSTLELGDSALYLCASSLEAGGGRTQYFGPGTRLTVL.

This clone was recorded only once. At one of its ends the junction is not consistent with the germline gene, which may arise from a read error. The chain couples TRBV12-3 or TRBV12-4 to TRBJ2-1; 7 bases agree with TRBD2. This CDR3 comprises 12 residues. In nucleotides, the CDR3 is TGTGCCAGCAGTTTTATTCCGGGACTACCTATCTTC. This codes for CASSFIPGLPIF.

The rearrangement links TRBV5-1 to TRBJ2-3; TRBD2 matches at 8 bases. Germline-derived CDR1 and CDR2 are SGHRS and YFSETQ. This CDR3 has 16 amino acids. V was pared by 2 bases and J by 0 bases, with 5 bases of the junction left unmatched. As DNA, the CDR3 is TGCGCCAGCAGCTTCGGGGTAGCGGGAAGCACAGATACGCAGTATTTT. The encoded protein is CASSFGVAGSTDTQYF.

The chain uses TRBV14 and TRBJ1-2; perhaps TRBD1 as D (6 bases). From germline, CDR1 is SGHDN and CDR2 FVKESK. The CDR3 covers 14 residues. The ends were cut back, 4 bases at V and 4 bases at J, with 13 bases in the middle. CDR3 bases: TGTGCCAGCAGCCGACATACAGGGTCCTATGGCTACACCTTC. Residues: CASSRHTGSYGYTF.